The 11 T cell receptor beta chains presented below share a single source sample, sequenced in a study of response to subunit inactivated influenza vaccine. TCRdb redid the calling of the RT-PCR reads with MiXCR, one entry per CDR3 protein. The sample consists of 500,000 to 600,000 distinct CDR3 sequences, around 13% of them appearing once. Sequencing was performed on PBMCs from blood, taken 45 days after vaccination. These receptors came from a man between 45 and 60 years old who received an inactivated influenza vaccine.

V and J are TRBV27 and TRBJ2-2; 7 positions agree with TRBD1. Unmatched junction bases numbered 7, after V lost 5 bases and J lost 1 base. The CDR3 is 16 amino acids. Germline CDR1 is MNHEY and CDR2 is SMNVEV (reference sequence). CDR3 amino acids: CASSPDRVLNTGELFF. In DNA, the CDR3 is TGTGCCAGCAGTCCCGACAGGGTTTTGAACACCGGGGAGCTGTTTTTT.

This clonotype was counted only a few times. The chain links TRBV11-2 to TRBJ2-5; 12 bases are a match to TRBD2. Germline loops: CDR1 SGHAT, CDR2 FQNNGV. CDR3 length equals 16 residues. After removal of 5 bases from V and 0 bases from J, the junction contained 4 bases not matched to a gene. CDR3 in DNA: TGTGCCAGCAGCACATGGACTAGCGGGGACCAAGAGACCCAGTACTTC. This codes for CASSTWTSGDQETQYF.

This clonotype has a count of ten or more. CDR3 protein: CSATAGDRVFDEQYF. CDR3 nucleotides: TGCAGTGCTACTGCCGGGGACAGGGTTTTCGACGAGCAGTACTTC. The genes are TRBV20-1 and TRBJ2-7, with 9 bases aligning to TRBD1. The CDR3 has 15 residues. V lost 4 bases to trimming and J lost 5 bases; unmatched junction nucleotides: 12. Germline V CDR1 and CDR2: DFQATT, SNEGSKA (reference sequence).

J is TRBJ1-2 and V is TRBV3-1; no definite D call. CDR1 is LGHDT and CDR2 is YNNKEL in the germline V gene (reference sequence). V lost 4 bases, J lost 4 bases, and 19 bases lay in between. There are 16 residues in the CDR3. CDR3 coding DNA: TGTGCCAGCAGCCCTACTCCCTGGAGGGTGGGCTATGGCTACACCTTC. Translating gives CASSPTPWRVGYGYTF.

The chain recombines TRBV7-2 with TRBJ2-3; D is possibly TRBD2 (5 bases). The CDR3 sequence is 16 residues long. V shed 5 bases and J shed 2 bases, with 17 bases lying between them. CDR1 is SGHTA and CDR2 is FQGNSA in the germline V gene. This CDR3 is CASSTYGRGDTDTQYF. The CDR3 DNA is TGTGCCAGCAGCACATACGGACGGGGAGACACAGATACGCAGTATTTT.

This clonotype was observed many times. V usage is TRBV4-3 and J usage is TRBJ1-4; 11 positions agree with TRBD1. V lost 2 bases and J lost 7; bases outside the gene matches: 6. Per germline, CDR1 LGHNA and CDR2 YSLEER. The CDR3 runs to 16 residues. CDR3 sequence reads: CASSQFRTGGGEKLFF. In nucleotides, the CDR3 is TGCGCCAGCAGCCAATTCCGGACAGGGGGCGGTGAAAAACTGTTTTTT.

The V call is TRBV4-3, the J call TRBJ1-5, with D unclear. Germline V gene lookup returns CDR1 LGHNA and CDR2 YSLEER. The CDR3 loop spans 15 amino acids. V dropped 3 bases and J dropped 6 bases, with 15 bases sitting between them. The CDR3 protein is CASSQSILSVQPQHF. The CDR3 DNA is TGCGCCAGCAGCCAGTCGATCCTGTCGGTTCAGCCCCAGCATTTT.

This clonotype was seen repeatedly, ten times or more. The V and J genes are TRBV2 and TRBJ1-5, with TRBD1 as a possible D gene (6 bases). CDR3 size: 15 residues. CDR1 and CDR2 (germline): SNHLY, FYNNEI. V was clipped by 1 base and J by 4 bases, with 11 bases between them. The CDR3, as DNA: TGTGCCAGCAGTGAAGTCTTAGGGGGAAATCAGCCCCAGCATTTT. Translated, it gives CASSEVLGGNQPQHF.

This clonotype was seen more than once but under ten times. CDR3 region: CSAKRWAGGGGRETQYF. For the CDR3, the DNA is TGCAGTGCTAAGAGATGGGCAGGGGGAGGTGGACGGGAGACCCAGTACTTC. The chain couples TRBV20-1 to TRBJ2-5; TRBD1 is a possible D gene (7 bases). The V gene's germline CDR1 is DFQATT and CDR2 SNEGSKA (reference sequence). V shed 4 bases and J shed 5 bases, with 26 bases lying between them. This CDR3 is 17 amino acids long.

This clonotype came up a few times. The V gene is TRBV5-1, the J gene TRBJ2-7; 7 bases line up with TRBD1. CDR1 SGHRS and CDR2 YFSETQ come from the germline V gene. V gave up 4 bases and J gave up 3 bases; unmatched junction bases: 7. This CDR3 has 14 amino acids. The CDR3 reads CASSARQGYYEQYF. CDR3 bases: TGCGCCAGCAGCGCGCGACAGGGATACTACGAGCAGTACTTC.

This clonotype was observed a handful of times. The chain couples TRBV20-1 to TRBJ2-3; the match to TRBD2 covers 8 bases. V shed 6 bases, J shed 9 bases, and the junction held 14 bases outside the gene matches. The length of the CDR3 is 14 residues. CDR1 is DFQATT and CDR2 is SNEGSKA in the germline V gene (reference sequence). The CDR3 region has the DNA TGCAGTGCCCCTCGGAGAGAAAGCGGGAGAACGCAGTATTTT. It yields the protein CSAPRRESGRTQYF.